The present entry profiles one T cell receptor beta chain with its context. This specimen belongs to a study of CD8 T cells in Susac syndrome. RNA in amounts of about 0.45 to 1 ug was reverse transcribed with random hexamers. An immunoSEQ multiplex PCR generated amplified TCR beta CDR3 products spanning 54 Vbeta and 13 Jbeta. TCRdb re-analysed the immunoSEQ multiplex PCR reads in MiXCR, keeping a single row per CDR3 protein. In the table there are about 200,000 distinct CDR3 sequences, 91% of which are singletons. This CDR3 spans 15 amino acids. V shed 4 bases and J 4 bases; nucleotides not matched to a gene: 7. Germline-derived CDR1 and CDR2 are SGHNT and YYREEE (reference sequence). Under recently defined diagnostic criteria, the patients with Susac syndrome qualified as having definite or probable disease.

The receptor was derived from a human donor with Susac syndrome. The chain recombines TRBV5-4 with TRBJ2-7; 11 bases are a match to TRBD2. What was sequenced was CD4+ T cells from PBMCs. The CDR3 is CASSPTSGGQYEQYF. The DNA for the CDR3 is TGTGCCAGCAGCCCAACTAGCGGGGGACAATACGAGCAGTACTTC.